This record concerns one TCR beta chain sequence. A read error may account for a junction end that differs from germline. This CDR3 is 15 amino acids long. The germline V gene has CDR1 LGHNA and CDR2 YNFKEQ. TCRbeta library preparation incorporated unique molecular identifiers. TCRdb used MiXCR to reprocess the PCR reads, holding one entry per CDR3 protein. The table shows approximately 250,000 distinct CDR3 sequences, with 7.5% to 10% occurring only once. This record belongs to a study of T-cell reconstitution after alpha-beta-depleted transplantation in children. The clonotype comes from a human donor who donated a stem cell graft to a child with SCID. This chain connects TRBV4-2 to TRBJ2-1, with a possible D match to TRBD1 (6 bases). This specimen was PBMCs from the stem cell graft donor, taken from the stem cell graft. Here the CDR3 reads CAISQGTHSYNEQFF. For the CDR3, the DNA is TGTGCCATCAGCCAGGGGACACACTCCTACAATGAGCAGTTCTTC.